These 17 T cell receptor beta chains were all obtained from the same sample, sequenced in a study of Graves' ophthalmopathy and Graves' hyperthyroidism. RNA transcripts provided the template for amplifying TCR beta CDR3 regions. First-round RT-PCR employed HTBI primers, with a second-round multiplex PCR after it. TCRdb reanalysed the multiplex PCR reads using MiXCR and keeps one entry per CDR3 protein. The sample consists of hundreds of thousands of distinct CDR3 sequences, about 24% of them appearing once. Sequenced material: peripheral blood. The source is a woman under 30 with stable Graves' hyperthyroidism. Some clones in this sample may be carry-over from other donors' samples.

A remark on this clonotype: This clone may be a read error of a much larger clone one base away. Likely a read error: the CDR3 ends without its conserved phenylalanine or tryptophan. J is TRBJ2-2 and V is TRBV4-1; 8 bases match TRBD1. CDR1 and CDR2 (germline): MGHRA, YSYEKL. The length of the CDR3 is 16 residues. Trimming removed 3 bases from V and 3 bases from J; junction bases left unmatched: 6. For the CDR3, the DNA is TGCGCCAGCAGCCACTTGACAGGGGTGGACACCGGGGAGCTGTTTGTT. This codes for CASSHLTGVDTGELFV.

In this sample, this clonotype turned up a few times. V usage is TRBV7-9 and J usage is TRBJ2-4, with 8 bases that match TRBD1. From germline, CDR1 is SEHNR and CDR2 FQNEAQ (reference sequence). CDR3 length: 14 amino acids. The V and J ends lost 5 bases and 8 bases, in that order; junction bases with no gene match: 8. CDR3 protein: CASSQRTGTDIQYF. The CDR3 nucleotides are TGTGCCAGCAGCCAAAGGACAGGGACGGACATTCAGTACTTC.

This clonotype was seen repeatedly, ten times or more. This chain connects TRBV19 to TRBJ2-4, with D unresolved. Germline values: CDR1 LNHDA, CDR2 SQIVND (reference sequence). Trimming removed 6 bases from V and 0 bases from J, with 6 bases in between. This CDR3 has 13 residues. The CDR3 loop reads CASSITAKNIQYF. As DNA, the CDR3 is TGTGCCAGTAGCATAACAGCCAAAAACATTCAGTACTTC.

The sample holds a few counts of this clonotype. The chain combines TRBV6-1 with TRBJ1-6; D is ambiguous. Trimming left V 2 bases short and J 7 bases short, with 6 bases between. The CDR3 sequence is 13 residues long. Germline lookup yields CDR1 MNHNS and CDR2 SASEGT. CDR3 sequence reads: CASSEIRNSPLHF. CDR3 bases: TGTGCCAGCAGTGAAATCCGCAATTCACCCCTCCACTTT.

This clonotype showed up many times. This sequence joins TRBV2 and TRBJ2-7; the D gene is possibly TRBD1 (7 bases). From germline, CDR1 is SNHLY and CDR2 FYNNEI. Trimming took off 8 bases at V and 1 base at J, with 15 bases between the two ends. This CDR3 contains 14 residues. The CDR3 DNA is TGTGCCAGCCATGGAGGGGGCGCTTCCTACGAGCAGTACTTC. Amino acids: CASHGGGASYEQYF.

At least ten counts were recorded for this clonotype. The chain couples TRBV6-4 to TRBJ2-2; D might be TRBD2 (6 bases). Between the trimmed V and J ends, which lost 5 bases and 0 bases, there was a span of 16 bases. Germline CDR1 reads MRHNA; CDR2 reads SNTAGT. The CDR3 is 17 amino acids. CDR3 region: CASSRRDQQSNTGELFF. CDR3 nucleotide sequence: TGTGCCAGCAGTAGGAGGGACCAACAATCGAACACCGGGGAGCTGTTTTTT.

This clonotype was detected ten times or more. This chain uses TRBV29-1 with TRBJ2-2, with D unresolved. Deletions cut 4 bases from V and 3 bases from J, with 9 bases between. CDR1 SQVTM and CDR2 ANQGSEA come from the germline V gene. The length of the CDR3 is 13 residues. The CDR3 loop reads CSVGYGYTGELFF. The CDR3 DNA sequence: TGCAGCGTTGGTTACGGATACACCGGGGAGCTGTTTTTT.

This clonotype was picked up one time. V gene TRBV2 combines with J gene TRBJ2-2; TRBD1 aligns across 8 bases. The CDR3 is made up of 15 amino acids. V trimming: 5 bases; J trimming: 7 bases; junction bases outside the gene matches: 9. Germline values: CDR1 SNHLY, CDR2 FYNNEI. The CDR3 sequence is CASSSGGEMSGELFF. In DNA form, the CDR3 reads TGTGCCAGCAGTTCAGGGGGCGAGATGAGCGGGGAGCTGTTTTTT.

This clonotype showed up many times. This chain uses TRBV19 with TRBJ1-5; 8 bases are a match to TRBD1. Looked up from germline, CDR1 is LNHDA and CDR2 is SQIVND (reference sequence). The trim removed 6 bases at V and 7 bases at J, leaving 8 bases unmatched. There are 14 residues in the CDR3. The CDR3 protein is CASRDRGKGQPQHF. Written as DNA, the CDR3 is TGTGCCAGTAGAGACAGGGGAAAAGGGCAGCCCCAGCATTTT.

This clonotype was observed a handful of times. J is TRBJ1-2 and V is TRBV20-1; 9 bases match TRBD1. The CDR3 runs to 15 residues. The V segment lost 8 bases and the J segment 2 bases; nucleotides outside the gene matches: 12. Germline assignment: CDR1 DFQATT and CDR2 SNEGSKA (reference sequence). CDR3 region: CSTPDRGGVNYGYTF. For the CDR3, the DNA is TGCAGTACCCCGGACAGGGGAGGAGTGAACTATGGCTACACCTTC.

This clonotype has a count of ten or more. The V gene is TRBV6-1, the J gene TRBJ1-5; a weak D match, TRBD1 (5 bases). This CDR3 has 15 residues. The germline V gene encodes CDR1 MNHNS and CDR2 SASEGT. V was shortened by 2 bases and J by 6 bases, with 14 bases between the two germline ends. The CDR3 sequence: CASSEFRGGGQPQHF. The CDR3 DNA reads as TGTGCCAGCAGTGAATTCCGCGGGGGGGGTCAGCCCCAGCATTTT.

The CDR3 region is CASSFQGGSNYGYTF. Written as DNA, the CDR3 is TGTGCCAGCAGTTTTCAGGGAGGGAGTAACTATGGCTACACCTTC. The chain couples TRBV12-3 or TRBV12-4 to TRBJ1-2; D is perhaps TRBD1 (5 bases). V lost 3 bases to trimming and J lost 1 base, with 12 bases between them. This CDR3 region has 15 residues.

This clonotype appeared a few times. The J gene is TRBJ2-7, the V gene TRBV5-1, with 10 bases lining up with TRBD1. The CDR3 sequence is 15 residues long. The germline V gene has CDR1 SGHRS and CDR2 YFSETQ. Trimming removed 4 bases from V and 6 bases from J; junction bases left unmatched: 10. CDR3 protein: CASSQTAGTGVEQYF. Here the CDR3 DNA reads TGCGCCAGCAGCCAAACAGCCGGGACAGGGGTCGAGCAGTACTTC.

Remarks on this clonotype: With a much larger clone just one base away, this may be a read error. The chain carries TRBV7-2 and TRBJ1-2, with TRBD1 identical over 9 bases. CDR1 is SGHTA, CDR2 FQGNSA, per germline. The CDR3 has 14 residues. The V segment lost 1 base and the J segment 9 bases; nucleotides outside the gene matches: 6. CDR3 nucleotide sequence: TGTGCCAGCAGCTTAGTGGGACAGGGCGGCTGCTACACCTTC. This gives the protein CASSLVGQGGCYTF.

This clonotype was seen only a few times. The chain combines TRBV27 with TRBJ1-1; tentatively, D is TRBD1 (5 bases). The CDR3 extends over 14 amino acids. Trimming took 6 bases from V and 3 from J, leaving 14 bases between them. CDR1 and CDR2 (germline): MNHEY, SMNVEV (reference sequence). DNA for the CDR3: TGTGCCAGCAGGGAGGGACCGATGGACACTGAAGCTTTCTTT. It translates to CASREGPMDTEAFF.

This chain links TRBV6-2 or TRBV6-3 with TRBJ2-7, with D hard to call. The CDR3 length is 14 residues. Trimming took 5 bases from V and 3 from J, leaving 14 bases between them. Germline values: CDR1 MNHEY, CDR2 SVGEGT. CDR3 nucleotide sequence: TGTGCCAGCAGTGAGTTGACGTTAAACTACGAGCAGTACTTC. It encodes CASSELTLNYEQYF.

The rearrangement joins TRBV19 to TRBJ1-1, with D unclear. This CDR3 is 16 amino acids long. Trimming took 6 bases from V and 3 from J, leaving 20 bases between them. The germline V gene encodes CDR1 LNHDA and CDR2 SQIVND (reference sequence). This chain's CDR3 is CASRPNAGPQYTEAFF. DNA of the CDR3: TGTGCCAGTAGACCCAACGCGGGCCCCCAATACACTGAAGCTTTCTTT.